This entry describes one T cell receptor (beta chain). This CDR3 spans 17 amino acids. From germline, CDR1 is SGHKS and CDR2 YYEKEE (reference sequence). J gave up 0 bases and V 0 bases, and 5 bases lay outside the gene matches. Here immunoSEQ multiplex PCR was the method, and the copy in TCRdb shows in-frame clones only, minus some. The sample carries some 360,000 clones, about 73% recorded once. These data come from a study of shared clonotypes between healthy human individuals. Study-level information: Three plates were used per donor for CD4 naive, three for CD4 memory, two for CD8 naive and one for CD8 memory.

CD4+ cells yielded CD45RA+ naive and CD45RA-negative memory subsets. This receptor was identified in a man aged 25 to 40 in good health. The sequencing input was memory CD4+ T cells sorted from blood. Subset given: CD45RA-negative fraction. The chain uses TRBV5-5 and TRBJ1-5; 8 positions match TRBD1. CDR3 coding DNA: TGTGCCAGCAGCTTGGGGCGGGACAGGTATAGCAATCAGCCCCAGCATTTT. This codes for CASSLGRDRYSNQPQHF.